One sample yielded the 31 T cell receptor beta chains listed below, sequenced in a study of CD8 T cells in ankylosing spondylitis. For these TCRs, the target antigens are not known. Study results and caveats: Ankylosing spondylitis blood appeared to be characterized by a TCR beta motif of several highly homologous variants.

TCRdb itself ran the 5' RACE reads through MiXCR, one entry per CDR3 protein. The sample shows hundreds of thousands of distinct CDR3 sequences, approximately 10% of them seen only once. Sequencing used blood, either unsorted or a sorted T cell fraction (not recorded which). The receptors were sampled from a male donor with ankylosing spondylitis.

About this clonotype: One end of the junction does not line up with germline, which may come from a read error. The chain uses TRBV20-1 and TRBJ2-1, with 8 bases fitting TRBD2. The CDR3 extends over 16 amino acids. Germline V lookup: CDR1 DFQATT, CDR2 SNEGSKA (reference sequence). For the CDR3, the DNA is TGCTGTGCTCCTCGATTAGCGGGACTCTCCTACAATGAGCAGTTCTTC. Protein: CCAPRLAGLSYNEQFF.

This clonotype has a handful of counts. The chain is built from TRBV7-9 and TRBJ2-7, with D tentatively TRBD1 (5 bases). This CDR3 spans 15 amino acids. Germline values: CDR1 SEHNR, CDR2 FQNEAQ (reference sequence). V shed 5 bases and J shed 8 bases, with 22 bases lying between them. In DNA form, the CDR3 reads TGTGCCAGCAGCCCCGGACAAACCCCAATTGAAAAGCAGTACTTC. Its translation is CASSPGQTPIEKQYF.

This rearrangement joins TRBV7-9 to TRBJ1-2, with D perhaps matching TRBD1 (6 bases). CDR3 length equals 14 residues. Germline CDR1 SEHNR, CDR2 FQNEAQ (reference sequence). V was trimmed by 5 bases and J by 4 bases, leaving 14 bases between them. This CDR3 reads CASSPRQVLYGYTF. For the CDR3, the DNA is TGTGCCAGCAGCCCCCGACAGGTCCTCTATGGCTACACCTTC.

The gene calls are TRBV20-1 and TRBJ2-3; D unresolved. The CDR3 is made up of 15 amino acids. Trimming cost V 0 bases and J 0 bases, with 10 bases left between them. Germline loops: CDR1 DFQATT, CDR2 SNEGSKA (reference sequence). CDR3 DNA: TGCAGTGCTAGAGACTTCGGCTTGAGCACAGATACGCAGTATTTT. It translates to CSARDFGLSTDTQYF.

This clonotype has a count of ten or more. This chain connects TRBV12-3 or TRBV12-4 to TRBJ1-1, with D uncertain. CDR3 size: 13 residues. V was cut by 2 bases and J by 3 bases, with 7 bases left in between. The CDR3 nucleotides read TGTGCCAGCAGTTTAAAGCCAGACACTGAAGCTTTCTTT. This translates into CASSLKPDTEAFF.

This clonotype was detected only a few times. The V and J genes are TRBV6-5 and TRBJ2-7, with 8 bases that match TRBD1. V lost 3 bases and J lost 9; bases outside the gene matches: 10. This CDR3 comprises 14 residues. Germline loops: CDR1 MNHEY, CDR2 SVGAGI. CDR3 sequence: CASSYQRTGTGQYF. The CDR3 bases are TGTGCCAGCAGTTATCAACGGACAGGGACGGGGCAGTACTTC.

In this sample, this clonotype turned up many times. The CDR3 DNA reads TGTGCCAGCAGCTTCTTTGACACGGAAAGCAATCAGCCCCAGCATTTT. This codes for CASSFFDTESNQPQHF. The chain carries TRBV5-6 and TRBJ1-5; D is uncertain. The CDR3 is 16 amino acids. CDR1 SGHDT and CDR2 YYEEEE come from the germline V gene. V gave up 2 bases and J gave up 1 base, with 13 bases separating them.

The sample holds many counts of this clonotype. The chain carries TRBV7-2 and TRBJ2-1; D possibly uses TRBD1 or TRBD2 (5 bases each). Germline CDR1 SGHTA, CDR2 FQGNSA. The germline V and J ends were trimmed by 2 bases and 9 bases, with 17 bases remaining between them. CDR3 length: 15 residues. CDR3 sequence (DNA): TGTGCCAGCAGCTTATGGGGGAGTCGGCAGGGTGAGCAGTTCTTC. It encodes CASSLWGSRQGEQFF.

This clonotype has a handful of counts. This rearrangement joins TRBV10-3 to TRBJ2-7; 13 bases agree with TRBD2. This CDR3 region has 16 residues. The germline gives CDR1 ENHRY, CDR2 SYGVKD. Losses at the gene ends were 5 bases for V and 2 bases for J; bases not matched to a gene: 6. The chain's CDR3 is CAISPPLAGGTYEQYF. In nucleotides, the CDR3 is TGTGCCATCAGTCCCCCACTAGCGGGGGGGACCTACGAGCAGTACTTC.

A few counts support this clonotype. The chain recombines TRBV5-1 with TRBJ2-2; maybe TRBD1 (5 bases). Germline loops: CDR1 SGHRS, CDR2 YFSETQ. Trimming pared 0 bases from V and 2 bases from J, leaving 20 bases between. The CDR3 length is 19 residues. CDR3 loop: CASSLDWGITTSNTGELFF. The CDR3 coding sequence is TGCGCCAGCAGCTTGGATTGGGGCATCACCACTTCAAACACCGGGGAGCTGTTTTTT.

The chain joins TRBV6-6 to TRBJ1-5; tentatively, D is TRBD1 (5 bases). The germline V gene encodes CDR1 MNHNY and CDR2 SVGAGI (reference sequence). V was clipped by 8 bases and J by 7 bases, with 6 bases between them. The CDR3 covers 10 residues. CDR3 loop: CASGGQPQHF. The CDR3 region has the DNA TGTGCCAGCGGGGGACAGCCCCAGCATTTT.

V is TRBV30 and J is TRBJ1-2; TRBD1 might be the D (5 bases). There are 13 residues in the CDR3. Looked up from germline, CDR1 is GTSNPN and CDR2 is SVGIG (reference sequence). V lost 1 base to trimming and J lost 2 bases, with 8 bases between them. DNA of the CDR3: TGTGCCTGGAGTGCGACAGCCAACTATGGCTACACCTTC. The encoded protein is CAWSATANYGYTF.

The rearrangement links TRBV7-9 to TRBJ2-2; D gene uncertain. The CDR3 is made up of 17 amino acids. Trimming shortened V by 3 bases and J by 1 base, and 15 bases separated the two germline ends. Germline-derived CDR1 and CDR2 are SEHNR and FQNEAQ (reference sequence). CDR3 bases: TGTGCCAGCAGCTTTAGGAACGCGGCAGGGAACACCGGGGAGCTGTTTTTT. Amino acids: CASSFRNAAGNTGELFF. The whole variable domain, filled in from reference TRBV7-9 and TRBJ2-2, reads DTGVSQNPRHKITKRGQNVTFRCDPISEHNRLYWYRQTLGQGPEFLTYFQNEAQLEKSRLLSDRFSAERPKGSFSTLEIQRTEQGDSAMYLCASSFRNAAGNTGELFFGEGSRLTVL.

This clonotype was counted many times. Here the CDR3 DNA reads TGTGCCAGCAGCGTAGAAGACACCGGGGAGCTGTTTTTT. Protein product: CASSVEDTGELFF. V usage is TRBV9 and J usage is TRBJ2-2; no clear D gene. V lost 0 bases and J 3 bases, leaving 3 bases between the germline ends. CDR3 length: 13 residues. In germline, CDR1 is SGDLS, CDR2 YYNGEE.

The V and J genes are TRBV10-1 and TRBJ2-5; D is uncertain. With 0 bases removed from V and 5 bases from J, the gap between germline ends came to 10 bases. CDR3 length: 14 amino acids. Germline CDR1 and CDR2: WNHNN and SYGVQD (reference sequence). The CDR3 protein is CASSESGFGETQYF. For the CDR3, the DNA is TGCGCCAGCAGTGAGTCAGGGTTCGGTGAGACCCAGTACTTC.

The rearrangement uses TRBV12-3 or TRBV12-4 and TRBJ2-4, with D perhaps matching TRBD2 (6 bases). Trimming removed 5 bases at V and 0 bases at J, with 11 bases between. The length of the CDR3 is 15 residues. The CDR3 DNA sequence: TGTGCCAGCAGTCAAGTGGGACTAGCCAAAAACATTCAGTACTTC. Translated, it gives CASSQVGLAKNIQYF.

The chain carries TRBV19 and TRBJ2-3; D might be TRBD2 (6 bases). This CDR3 contains 14 residues. Germline CDR1 reads LNHDA; CDR2 reads SQIVND (reference sequence). V lost 7 bases and J lost 4, with 15 bases in between. CDR3 residues: CASTFGTGADTQYF. For the CDR3, the DNA is TGTGCCAGTACCTTCGGGACGGGAGCAGATACGCAGTATTTT.

With respect to this clonotype: A much larger clonotype is one base distant, so this may be a read error. This chain uses TRBV20-1 with TRBJ2-5, with D unresolved. V lost 2 bases, J lost 2 bases, and 6 bases lay in between. The CDR3 has 12 residues. Germline assignment: CDR1 DFQATT and CDR2 SNEGSKA (reference sequence). DNA for the CDR3: TGCAGTGCTAGACCGAGACAAGAGACCCAGTACTTC. Amino acids: CSARPRQETQYF.

The chain combines TRBV6-1 with TRBJ2-1; D unresolved. Trimming took 4 bases from V and 2 from J, leaving 9 bases between them. In germline, CDR1 is MNHNS, CDR2 SASEGT. This CDR3 is built from 14 residues. CDR3 in DNA: TGTGCCAGCAGTGGGCACCTAACCTACAATGAGCAGTTCTTC. Residues: CASSGHLTYNEQFF.

This clonotype was seen ten or more times. The rearrangement joins TRBV5-1 to TRBJ2-7, with D tentatively TRBD2 (5 bases). The CDR3 loop spans 13 amino acids. Germline loops: CDR1 SGHRS, CDR2 YFSETQ. Trimming removed 5 bases at V and 0 bases at J, with 9 bases between. The CDR3 reads CASRGASSYEQYF. Here the CDR3 DNA reads TGCGCCAGCAGGGGAGCCAGCTCCTACGAGCAGTACTTC.

This clonotype was seen at least ten times. This chain joins TRBV29-1 and TRBJ2-1; 8 bases fit TRBD2. The germline CDR1 and CDR2 sequences are SQVTM and ANQGSEA. V lost 2 bases and J lost 5; bases outside the gene matches: 8. The CDR3 has 15 amino acids. The CDR3 sequence: CSVEPGTRGHNEQFF. CDR3 DNA: TGCAGCGTTGAACCTGGGACTAGAGGCCACAATGAGCAGTTCTTC.

V and J are TRBV2 and TRBJ2-2; the D is unclear. Trimming took off 0 bases at V and 7 bases at J, with 12 bases between the two ends. CDR3 size: 15 residues. Germline lookup yields CDR1 SNHLY and CDR2 FYNNEI. The DNA of the CDR3 is TGTGCCAGCAGTGAAGCGGGTGGCGACTTCGGGGAGCTGTTTTTT. Residues: CASSEAGGDFGELFF.

This clonotype has ten or more counts. The genes are TRBV29-1 and TRBJ2-2; no reliable D call. This CDR3 contains 13 residues. Trimming left V 6 bases short and J 0 bases short, with 8 bases between. Germline-derived CDR1 and CDR2 are SQVTM and ANQGSEA. In DNA form, the CDR3 reads TGCAGCGTACGGCACACGAACACCGGGGAGCTGTTTTTT. Translation: CSVRHTNTGELFF.

Many counts were recorded for this clonotype. The rearrangement joins TRBV12-3 or TRBV12-4 to TRBJ1-2, with D uncertain. The length of the CDR3 is 15 residues. The V end lost 5 bases, the J end lost 0 bases, and 13 bases lay between the germline ends. The CDR3 DNA sequence: TGTGCCAGCAGTCCCCGCGCCAAAGCTAACTATGGCTACACCTTC. Amino acid sequence: CASSPRAKANYGYTF.

The chain is built from TRBV29-1 and TRBJ2-5; 8 positions agree with TRBD2. The CDR3 runs 16 residues. Germline values: CDR1 SQVTM, CDR2 ANQGSEA. V was pared by 4 bases and J by 2 bases, with 12 bases of the junction left unmatched. In DNA form, the CDR3 reads TGCAGCGTTGTGTTCCTCCTCAGCGGGAGACAAGAGACCCAGTACTTC. Its protein is CSVVFLLSGRQETQYF. The full variable domain, its missing parts supplied by reference TRBV29-1 and TRBJ2-5, is SAVISQKPSRDICQRGTSLTIQCQVDSQVTMMFWYRQQPGQSLTLIATANQGSEATYESGFVIDKFPISRPNLTFSTLTVSNMSPEDSSIYLCSVVFLLSGRQETQYFGPGTRLLVL.

This clonotype was seen repeatedly, ten times or more. The genes are TRBV29-1 and TRBJ2-4, with D unclear. Trimming took off 4 bases at V and 1 base at J, with 5 bases between the two ends. Looked up from germline, CDR1 is SQVTM and CDR2 is ANQGSEA. The CDR3 extends over 12 amino acids. CDR3 amino acids: CSVGPAKNIQYF. As DNA, the CDR3 is TGCAGCGTTGGACCGGCCAAAAACATTCAGTACTTC.

This clonotype has at least ten counts. This chain links TRBV6-5 with TRBJ2-1; D not resolved. The V end was cut by 6 bases, the J end by 4 bases, with 7 bases between. CDR3 length equals 12 residues. From germline, CDR1 is MNHEY and CDR2 SVGAGI. CDR3 sequence reads: CASRAPYNEQFF. As DNA, the CDR3 is TGTGCCAGCAGGGCCCCTTACAATGAGCAGTTCTTC.

This clonotype was counted many times. This chain joins TRBV20-1 and TRBJ2-3; possible D gene TRBD1, 5 bases. Germline loops: CDR1 DFQATT, CDR2 SNEGSKA (reference sequence). Trimming left V 0 bases short and J 0 bases short, with 10 bases between. This CDR3 region has 15 residues. CDR3 region: CSARDPRASTDTQYF. The DNA of the CDR3 is TGCAGTGCTAGAGATCCCAGGGCGAGCACAGATACGCAGTATTTT.

V gene TRBV5-1 combines with J gene TRBJ2-5; maybe TRBD2 (8 bases). V was cut by 7 bases and J by 5 bases, with 21 bases left in between. CDR1 is SGHRS, CDR2 YFSETQ, per germline. There are 15 residues in the CDR3. The CDR3, as DNA: TGCGCCAGCGACACAGGGGTAGCGGGATTGGAGACCCAGTACTTC. Translated, it gives CASDTGVAGLETQYF.

The sample holds many counts of this clonotype. This chain joins TRBV4-2 and TRBJ2-1, with D perhaps matching TRBD2 (5 bases). The germline V gene encodes CDR1 LGHNA and CDR2 YNFKEQ. V lost 1 base to trimming and J lost 9 bases, with 10 bases between them. This CDR3 region has 13 residues. CDR3 sequence (DNA): TGTGCCAGCAGCCAAGGCCCCGGAGGTGAGCAGTTCTTC. Encoded protein: CASSQGPGGEQFF.

This chain uses TRBV15 with TRBJ1-1, with D hard to call. V lost 6 bases and J 0 bases, leaving 14 bases between the germline ends. The CDR3 has 15 amino acids. The V gene's germline CDR1 is LNHNV and CDR2 YYDKDF (reference sequence). The CDR3 DNA is TGTGCCACCAGTCAGAGCGGGGTTCTGAACACTGAAGCTTTCTTT. Amino acids: CATSQSGVLNTEAFF. The complete variable domain, with remaining parts taken from reference TRBV15 and TRBJ1-1, reads DAMVIQNPRYQVTQFGKPVTLSCSQTLNHNVMYWYQQKSSQAPKLLFHYYDKDFNNEADTPDNFQSRRPNTSFCFLDIRSPGLGDTAMYLCATSQSGVLNTEAFFGQGTRLTVV.